This record looks at one TCR beta chain sequence and its context. It has no known antigen specificity. No base qualities exist here, and no much larger clone lies one base off it. The germline V gene supplies CDR1 MGHRA and CDR2 YSYEKL. Including cysteine and phenylalanine, the CDR3 has 16 amino acids. Of all the DNA, just the CDR3 is kept, 48 bases in frame from base 1. V is pared back by 2 bases and J by 8 bases, with 18 bases lying between the germline termini. TCRbeta CDR3 regions were amplified from genomic DNA using the immunoSEQ Assay, a bias-controlled multiplex PCR. In the source study's methods: The number of nucleated cells in each sample was estimated by amplification of reference gene primers within the assay. Sequence reads were collapsed and filtered to measure the absolute abundance of every unique TCRbeta CDR3 rearrangement. For each sample, productive Simpson clonality was calculated as the square root of Simpson's diversity index across productive rearrangements. TCRdb obtained this table from immuneACCESS and retained in-frame rearrangements with V and J assigned. These tables miss some clones; where compared with another copy, unresolved V genes account for less than half of the shortfall, and the remainder is unexplained. V and J calls and clone size are given by that table; D and trimming were obtained from the DNA. For this sample the table gives 150,000 to 200,000 clones, of which roughly 90% were detected only once. 0.5% to 0.6% of the sample comes from the top ten.

This entry belongs to a study of blood T cell repertoires in COVID-19 (dated by TCRdb to 2019 to 2021). Broadly, across the study: Samples from collaborators originated in the United States, Italy and Spain and spanned both the acute and convalescent phases of COVID-19. The material from the prospective study consisted of cDNA or gDNA derived from T cells, B-cell-depleted T cells, or PBMCs. Subjects who had been exposed to COVID-19, were actively infected with it, or had recovered from it provided the deeply sampled blood TCRbeta repertoires that made up the dataset. A freely available public database, intended as a resource for researchers studying the immune response to SARS-CoV-2, is where the repertoires were released. The samples were drawn from the first 160 participants of the ongoing ImmuneRACE study and from about 1,200 subjects provided by 6 global collaborators. The sample metadata nearly always contained a de-identified subject ID, COVID-19 status, age in years and sex. Where HLA class I and class II types were available, the types were taken from metadata supplied by the sample provider, not from assay-based typing.

The research as a whole found: How much clinical and demographic metadata was included differed by source and by participant, and the metadata was provided uncurated.

The collaborating institutions used their own protocols to collect whole blood in K2EDTA tubes. For TCRbeta analysis, collaborators shipped samples as frozen whole blood, isolated PBMCs, or DNA extracted from either of those sample types. The origin of this receptor is a man aged 50 to 59 with acute or convalescent COVID-19. Recombination connected TRBV4-1 to TRBJ1-4; matching of 5 bases hints at TRBD1 as the D gene. Source material: peripheral blood. For the CDR3, the sequence is CASSQRPRDGEEKLFF. The nucleotide sequence reads TGCGCCAGCAGCCAAAGGCCCAGGGATGGTGAGGAAAAACTGTTTTTT.